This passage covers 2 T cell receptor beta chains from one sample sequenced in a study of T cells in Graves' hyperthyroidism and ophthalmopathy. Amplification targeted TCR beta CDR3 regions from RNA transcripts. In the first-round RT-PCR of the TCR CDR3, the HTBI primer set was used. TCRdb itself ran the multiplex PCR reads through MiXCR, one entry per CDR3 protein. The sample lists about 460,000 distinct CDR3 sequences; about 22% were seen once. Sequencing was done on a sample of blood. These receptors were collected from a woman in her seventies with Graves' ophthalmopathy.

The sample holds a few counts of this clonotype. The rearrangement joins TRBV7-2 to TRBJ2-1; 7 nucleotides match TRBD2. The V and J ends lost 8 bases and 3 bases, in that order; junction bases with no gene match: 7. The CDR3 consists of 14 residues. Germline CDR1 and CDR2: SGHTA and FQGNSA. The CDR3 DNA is TGTGCCAGCTTCAAGGCGGGAGTCTACAATGAGCAGTTCTTC. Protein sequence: CASFKAGVYNEQFF.

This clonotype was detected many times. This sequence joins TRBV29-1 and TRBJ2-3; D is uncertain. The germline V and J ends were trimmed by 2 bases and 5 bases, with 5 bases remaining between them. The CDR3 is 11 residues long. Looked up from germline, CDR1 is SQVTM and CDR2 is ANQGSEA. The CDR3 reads CSVEPKDTQYF. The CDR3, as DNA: TGCAGCGTTGAACCCAAAGATACGCAGTATTTT.